The 8 T cell receptor beta chains given below trace back to one sample, sequenced in a study of molecular identifiers for immune sequencing clone quantification. TCRdb re-called the PCR reads through MiXCR, storing one row per CDR3 protein. The sample lists some 580,000 distinct CDR3 sequences; roughly 23% were seen once. Sequencing was carried out using naive CD8+ T cells from blood, with Jurkat cell RNA spiked in. As for subset: FACS-sorted CD8+CD4-CCR7+CD45RA+ naive T cells. These TCRs come from a human donor in good health. Some libraries in this study had Jurkat cell RNA spiked in.

The table lists this clonotype with many counts. V usage is TRBV11-2 and J usage is TRBJ2-3; 10 bases map to TRBD2. The CDR3 contains 16 residues. Trimming removed 3 bases from V and 4 bases from J; junction bases left unmatched: 7. The germline V gene encodes CDR1 SGHAT and CDR2 FQNNGV. CDR3 amino acids: CASSLGPLAGADTQYF. The CDR3 DNA reads TGTGCCAGCAGCTTGGGGCCCCTAGCGGGAGCAGATACGCAGTATTTT.

This clonotype has just a few counts. The chain uses TRBV7-9 and TRBJ2-3; 11 nucleotides agree with TRBD2. The CDR3 spans 19 residues. With 5 bases clipped from V and 2 bases from J, the junction kept 15 bases outside the gene matches. Germline CDR1 is SEHNR and CDR2 is FQNEAQ (reference sequence). In DNA, the CDR3 is TGTGCCAGCAGCAACCCGACTAGCGGGATTTCAAGATTCACAGATACGCAGTATTTT. This translates into CASSNPTSGISRFTDTQYF. The full variable domain, its missing parts supplied by reference TRBV7-9 and TRBJ2-3, is DTGVSQNPRHKITKRGQNVTFRCDPISEHNRLYWYRQTLGQGPEFLTYFQNEAQLEKSRLLSDRFSAERPKGSFSTLEIQRTEQGDSAMYLCASSNPTSGISRFTDTQYFGPGTRLTVL.

The gene calls are TRBV6-1 and TRBJ2-7; 7 bases match TRBD1. The CDR3 consists of 15 residues. Trimming cost V 8 bases and J 3 bases; bases outside gene matches: 13. Germline V CDR1 and CDR2: MNHNS, SASEGT. CDR3 DNA: TGTGCCAGCTCGGGACAGCGGTATAGTAGCTACGAGCAGTACTTC. Translated, it gives CASSGQRYSSYEQYF.

Details on this clonotype: Since a much larger clone is just one base distant, this may be a read error. CDR3 bases: TGCGCCAGCAGCCAAGGATTGCCAGGGATAAACACTGAAGCTTTCTTT. Its protein is CASSQGLPGINTEAFF. The V and J genes are TRBV4-3 and TRBJ1-1; D perhaps matches TRBD1 (5 bases). The CDR3 is 16 amino acids. The germline V gene has CDR1 LGHNA and CDR2 YSLEER. Trimming pared 1 base from V and 2 bases from J, leaving 14 bases between.

The chain uses TRBV4-1 and TRBJ1-1; 9 nucleotides agree with TRBD1. The V segment lost 6 bases and the J segment 4 bases; nucleotides outside the gene matches: 3. The CDR3 runs 13 residues. Germline lookup yields CDR1 MGHRA and CDR2 YSYEKL. CDR3 nucleotides: TGCGCCAGCAGACCGGACAGGGGCACTGAAGCTTTCTTT. This sequence encodes CASRPDRGTEAFF.

This chain links TRBV24-1 with TRBJ2-1; 8 bases line up with TRBD1. V gave up 2 bases and J gave up 2 bases; unmatched junction bases: 10. Germline CDR1 reads KGHDR; CDR2 reads SFDVKD. The CDR3 runs 18 residues. CDR3 region: CATSDYQGATGAYNEQFF. The CDR3 DNA is TGTGCCACCAGTGATTATCAGGGGGCGACGGGAGCCTACAATGAGCAGTTCTTC.

The chain links TRBV20-1 to TRBJ1-5; D is perhaps TRBD1 (6 bases). The CDR3 runs 15 residues. V lost 6 bases, J lost 6 bases, and 21 bases lay in between. Germline V lookup: CDR1 DFQATT, CDR2 SNEGSKA (reference sequence). CDR3 nucleotides: TGCAGTGCACATAACTACAGGGTTCCGAGTCAGCCCCAGCATTTT. This encodes CSAHNYRVPSQPQHF.

As concerns this clonotype: This sequence may be a read error, since a much larger clone differs from it by one base. The rearrangement joins TRBV30 to TRBJ1-3; D is unclear. V gave up 3 bases and J gave up 7 bases, with 10 bases separating them. Germline values: CDR1 GTSNPN, CDR2 SVGIG (reference sequence). The CDR3 extends over 12 amino acids. The chain's CDR3 is CAWSPFANTIYF. The CDR3 DNA reads as TGTGCCTGGAGCCCCTTCGCGAACACCATATATTTT.